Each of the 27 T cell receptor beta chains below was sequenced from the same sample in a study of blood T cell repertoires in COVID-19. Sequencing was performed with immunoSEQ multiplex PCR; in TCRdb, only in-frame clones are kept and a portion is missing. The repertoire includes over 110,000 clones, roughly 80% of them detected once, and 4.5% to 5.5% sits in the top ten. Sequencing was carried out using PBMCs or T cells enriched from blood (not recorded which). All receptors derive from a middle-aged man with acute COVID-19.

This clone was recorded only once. CDR3 nucleotides: TGTGCCATCAGGAGCGGGGGGGACTCCTACGAGCAGTACTTC. This gives the protein CAIRSGGDSYEQYF. The chain has TRBV10-3 and TRBJ2-7, with TRBD2 matching 10 bases. With 6 bases clipped from V and 0 bases from J, the junction kept 2 bases outside the gene matches. The germline gives CDR1 ENHRY, CDR2 SYGVKD. The CDR3 consists of 14 residues.

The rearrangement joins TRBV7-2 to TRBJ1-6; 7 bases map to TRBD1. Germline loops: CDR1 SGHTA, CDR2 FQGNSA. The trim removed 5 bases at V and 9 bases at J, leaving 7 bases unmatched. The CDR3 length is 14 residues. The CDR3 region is CASSPGTVGSPLHF. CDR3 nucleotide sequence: TGTGCCAGCAGCCCCGGGACAGTGGGTTCACCCCTCCACTTT.

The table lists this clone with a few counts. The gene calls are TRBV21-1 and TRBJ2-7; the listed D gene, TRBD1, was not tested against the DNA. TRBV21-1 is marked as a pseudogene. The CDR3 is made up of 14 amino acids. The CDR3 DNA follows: TGTGCCAGCAGCGCCCGGGACAGGGACTACGAGCAGTACTTC. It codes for CASSARDRDYEQYF.

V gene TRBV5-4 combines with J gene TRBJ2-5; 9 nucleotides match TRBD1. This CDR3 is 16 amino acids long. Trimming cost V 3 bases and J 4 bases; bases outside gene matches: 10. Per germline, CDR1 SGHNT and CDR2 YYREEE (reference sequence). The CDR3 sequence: CASSSLTGGVLETQYF. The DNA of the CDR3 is TGTGCCAGCAGCTCATTAACAGGGGGCGTATTAGAGACCCAGTACTTC.

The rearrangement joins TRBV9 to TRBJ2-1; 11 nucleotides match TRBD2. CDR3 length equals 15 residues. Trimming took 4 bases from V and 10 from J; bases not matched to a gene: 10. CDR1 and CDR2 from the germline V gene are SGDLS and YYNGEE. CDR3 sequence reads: CASSISGGAYGEQFF. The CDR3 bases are TGTGCCAGCAGCATTAGCGGGGGGGCCTACGGAGAGCAGTTCTTC.

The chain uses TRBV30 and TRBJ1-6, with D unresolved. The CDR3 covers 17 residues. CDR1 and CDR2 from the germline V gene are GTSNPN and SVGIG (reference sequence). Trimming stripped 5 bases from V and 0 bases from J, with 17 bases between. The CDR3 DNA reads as TGTGCCTGGGCCTTTACGACGGGAAGCTCCTATAATTCACCCCTCCACTTT. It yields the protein CAWAFTTGSSYNSPLHF.

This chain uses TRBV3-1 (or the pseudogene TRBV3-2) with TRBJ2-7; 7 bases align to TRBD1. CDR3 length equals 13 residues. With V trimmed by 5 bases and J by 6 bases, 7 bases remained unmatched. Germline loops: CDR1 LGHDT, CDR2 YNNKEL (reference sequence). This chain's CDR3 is CASSVGQAGEQYF. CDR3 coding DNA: TGTGCCAGCAGCGTTGGACAGGCGGGCGAGCAGTACTTC.

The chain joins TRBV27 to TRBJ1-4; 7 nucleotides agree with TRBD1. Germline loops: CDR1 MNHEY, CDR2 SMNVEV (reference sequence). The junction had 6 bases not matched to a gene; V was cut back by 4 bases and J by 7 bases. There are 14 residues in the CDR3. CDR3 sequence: CASSSSRQGEKLFF. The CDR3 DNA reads TGTGCCAGCAGTTCGTCACGACAGGGTGAAAAACTGTTTTTT.

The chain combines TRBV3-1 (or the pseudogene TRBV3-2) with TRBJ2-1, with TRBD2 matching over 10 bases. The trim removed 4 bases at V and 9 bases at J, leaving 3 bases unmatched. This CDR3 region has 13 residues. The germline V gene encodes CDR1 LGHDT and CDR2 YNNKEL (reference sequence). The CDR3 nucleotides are TGTGCCAGCAGCCCACTAGCGGGGATTGAGCAGTTCTTC. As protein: CASSPLAGIEQFF.

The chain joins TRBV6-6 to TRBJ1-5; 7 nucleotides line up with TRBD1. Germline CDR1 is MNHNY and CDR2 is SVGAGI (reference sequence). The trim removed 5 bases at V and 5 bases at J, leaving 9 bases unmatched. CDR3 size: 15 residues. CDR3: CASSESRDSHQPQHF. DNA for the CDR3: TGTGCCAGCAGTGAGTCCCGGGACAGCCATCAGCCCCAGCATTTT.

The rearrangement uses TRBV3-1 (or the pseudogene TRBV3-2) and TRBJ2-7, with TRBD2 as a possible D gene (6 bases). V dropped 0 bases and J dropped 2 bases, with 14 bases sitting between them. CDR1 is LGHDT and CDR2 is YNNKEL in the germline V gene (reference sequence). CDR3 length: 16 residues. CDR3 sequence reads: CASSQEGTRRAYEQYF. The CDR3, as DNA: TGTGCCAGCAGCCAAGAGGGGACGAGGAGGGCCTACGAGCAGTACTTC.

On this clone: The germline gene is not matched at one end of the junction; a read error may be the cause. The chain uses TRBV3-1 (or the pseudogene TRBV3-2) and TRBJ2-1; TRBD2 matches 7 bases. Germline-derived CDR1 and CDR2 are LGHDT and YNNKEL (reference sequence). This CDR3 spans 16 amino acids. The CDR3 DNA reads TGTGCCAGCAGCCAAATTGTTATCGCGGAGCGGGGCCTCACGATCTTC. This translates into CASSQIVIAERGLTIF.

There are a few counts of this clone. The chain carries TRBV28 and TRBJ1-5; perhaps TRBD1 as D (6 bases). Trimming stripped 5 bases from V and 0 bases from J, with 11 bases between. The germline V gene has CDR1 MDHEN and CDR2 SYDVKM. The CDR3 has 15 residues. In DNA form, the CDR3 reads TGTGCCAGCAGTGCGGACAGCTATAGCAATCAGCCCCAGCATTTT. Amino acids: CASSADSYSNQPQHF.

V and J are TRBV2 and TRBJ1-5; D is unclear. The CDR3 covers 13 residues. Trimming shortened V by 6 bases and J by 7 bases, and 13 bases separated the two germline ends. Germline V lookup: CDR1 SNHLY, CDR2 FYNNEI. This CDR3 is CASSGSSHQPQHF. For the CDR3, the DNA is TGTGCCAGCAGCGGGAGTTCTCACCAGCCCCAGCATTTT.

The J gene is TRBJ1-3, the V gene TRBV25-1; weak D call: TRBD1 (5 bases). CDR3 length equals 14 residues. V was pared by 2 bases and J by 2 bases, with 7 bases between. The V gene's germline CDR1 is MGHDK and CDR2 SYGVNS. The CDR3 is CASSEPGPGNTIYF. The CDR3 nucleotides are TGTGCCAGCAGTGAACCAGGGCCTGGAAACACCATATATTTT.

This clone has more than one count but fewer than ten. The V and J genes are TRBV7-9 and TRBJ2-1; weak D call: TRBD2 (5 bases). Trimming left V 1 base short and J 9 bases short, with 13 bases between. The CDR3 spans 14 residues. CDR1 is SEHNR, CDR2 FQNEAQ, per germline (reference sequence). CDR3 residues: CASSLGLAWGEQFF. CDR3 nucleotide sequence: TGTGCCAGCAGCTTAGGGCTAGCATGGGGTGAGCAGTTCTTC.

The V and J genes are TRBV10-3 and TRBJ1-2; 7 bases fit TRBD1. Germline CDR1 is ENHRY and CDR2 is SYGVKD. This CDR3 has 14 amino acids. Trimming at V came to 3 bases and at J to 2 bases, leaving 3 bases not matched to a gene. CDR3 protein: CAISDSTGNYGYTF. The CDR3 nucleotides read TGTGCCATCAGTGACTCGACAGGGAACTATGGCTACACCTTC.

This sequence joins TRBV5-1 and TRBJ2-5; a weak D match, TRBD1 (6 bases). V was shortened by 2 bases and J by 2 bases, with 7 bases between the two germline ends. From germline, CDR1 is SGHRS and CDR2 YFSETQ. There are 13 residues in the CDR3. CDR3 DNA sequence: TGCGCCAGCAGCTTCCAGGGGCAAGAGACCCAGTACTTC. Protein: CASSFQGQETQYF.

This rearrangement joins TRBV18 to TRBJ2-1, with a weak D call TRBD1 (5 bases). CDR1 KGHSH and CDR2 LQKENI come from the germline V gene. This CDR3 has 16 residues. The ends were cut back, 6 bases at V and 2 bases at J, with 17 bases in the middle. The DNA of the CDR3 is TGTGCCAGCTCTCACACCCAGGGCGGAGCCTACAATGAGCAGTTCTTC. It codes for CASSHTQGGAYNEQFF.

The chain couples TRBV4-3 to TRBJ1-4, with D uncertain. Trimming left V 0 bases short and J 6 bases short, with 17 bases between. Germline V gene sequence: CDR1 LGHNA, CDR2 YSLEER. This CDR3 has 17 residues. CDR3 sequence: CASSQDKGGGSDEKLFF. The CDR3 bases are TGCGCCAGCAGCCAAGACAAGGGAGGCGGGTCGGATGAAAAACTGTTTTTT.

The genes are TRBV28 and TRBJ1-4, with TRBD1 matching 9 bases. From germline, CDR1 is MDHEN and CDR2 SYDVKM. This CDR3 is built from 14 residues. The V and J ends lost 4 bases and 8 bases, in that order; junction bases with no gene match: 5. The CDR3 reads CASSWDRVTEKLFF. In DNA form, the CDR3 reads TGTGCCAGCAGTTGGGACAGGGTGACGGAAAAACTGTTTTTT. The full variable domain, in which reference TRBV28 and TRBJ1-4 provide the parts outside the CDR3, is DVKVTQSSRYLVKRTGEKVFLECVQDMDHENMFWYRQDPGLGLRLIYFSYDVKMKEKGDIPEGYSVSREKKERFSLILESASTNQTSMYLCASSWDRVTEKLFFGSGTQLSVL.

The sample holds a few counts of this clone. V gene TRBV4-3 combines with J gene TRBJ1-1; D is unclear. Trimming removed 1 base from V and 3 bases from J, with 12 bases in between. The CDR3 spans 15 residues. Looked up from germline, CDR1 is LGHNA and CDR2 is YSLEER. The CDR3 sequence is CASSQGRVVYTEAFF. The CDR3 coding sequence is TGCGCCAGCAGCCAAGGTCGCGTGGTTTACACTGAAGCTTTCTTT.

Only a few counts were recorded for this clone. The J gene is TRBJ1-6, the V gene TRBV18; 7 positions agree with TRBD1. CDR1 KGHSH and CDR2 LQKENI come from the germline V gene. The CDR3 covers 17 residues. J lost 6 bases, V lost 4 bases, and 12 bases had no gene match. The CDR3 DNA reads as TGTGCCAGCTCACATTCTTCCCCGGGACAGTTTAATTCACCCCTCCACTTT. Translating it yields CASSHSSPGQFNSPLHF. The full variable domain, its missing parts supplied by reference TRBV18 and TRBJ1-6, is NAGVMQNPRHLVRRRGQEARLRCSPMKGHSHVYWYRQLPEEGLKFMVYLQKENIIDESGMPKERFSAEFPKEGPSILRIQQVVRGDSAAYFCASSHSSPGQFNSPLHFGNGTRLTVT.

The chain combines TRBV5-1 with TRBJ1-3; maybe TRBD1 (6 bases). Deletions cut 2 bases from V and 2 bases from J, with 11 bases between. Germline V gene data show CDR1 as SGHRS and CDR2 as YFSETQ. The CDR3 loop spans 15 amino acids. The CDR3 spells CASSFEGGPGNTIYF. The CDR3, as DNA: TGCGCCAGCAGCTTCGAAGGGGGTCCTGGAAACACCATATATTTT.

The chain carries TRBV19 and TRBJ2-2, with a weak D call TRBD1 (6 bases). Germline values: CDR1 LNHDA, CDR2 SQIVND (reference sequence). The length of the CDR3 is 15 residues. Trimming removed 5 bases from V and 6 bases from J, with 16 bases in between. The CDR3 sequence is CASSRNRDGAGELFF. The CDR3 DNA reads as TGTGCCAGTAGTCGGAACAGGGACGGGGCCGGGGAGCTGTTTTTT.

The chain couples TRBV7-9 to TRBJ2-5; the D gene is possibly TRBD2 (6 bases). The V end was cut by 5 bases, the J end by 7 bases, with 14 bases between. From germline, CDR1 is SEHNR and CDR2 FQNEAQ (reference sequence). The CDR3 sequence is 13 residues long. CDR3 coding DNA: TGTGCCAGCAGCGATGGAGGGGTTAGGACCCAGTACTTC. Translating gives CASSDGGVRTQYF.

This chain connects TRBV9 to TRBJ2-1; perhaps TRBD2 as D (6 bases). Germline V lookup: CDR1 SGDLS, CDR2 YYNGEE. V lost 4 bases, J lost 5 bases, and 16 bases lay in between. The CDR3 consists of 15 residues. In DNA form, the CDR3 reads TGTGCCAGCAGCCCCTCTAGGCGGGACCACAATGAGCAGTTCTTC. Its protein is CASSPSRRDHNEQFF.